The TCR beta chain described here comes from a study of T cell responses to AZD1222 COVID-19 vaccine. Study results and caveats: It was only after the peak T cell response that any repertoires were sampled.

Repertoires were generated with immunoSEQ multiplex PCR, while TCRdb's copy carries only in-frame clones and drops some. The top ten clones hold 3.9% of a sample with 150,000 to 200,000 clones, 85% to 95% of them seen once. With 3 bases removed from V and 2 bases from J, the gap between germline ends came to 12 bases. The germline V gene has CDR1 MGHRA and CDR2 YSYEKL. The CDR3 spans 15 residues. Note on this clone: No antigen is known for it.

The TCR was taken from an adult in good health. This material consisted of peripheral blood, taken on day 0 of AZD1222 vaccination. V and J are TRBV4-1 and TRBJ2-3, with D perhaps matching TRBD2 (5 bases). The CDR3 DNA reads TGCGCCAGCAGCCAGTGGCTAGCCTTCACAGATACGCAGTATTTT. It is translated as CASSQWLAFTDTQYF.